This note documents a single T cell receptor (beta chain) sequence. The specificity of this receptor is unknown. Base qualities are not at hand, and no much larger clone is one base apart. Reading the germline V gene (reference sequence) gives CDR1 SEHNR and CDR2 FQNEAQ. CDR3 length: 17 amino acids, cysteine to phenylalanine. Here the CDR3 DNA is all that survives: 51 bases in frame from base 1. Trimming removed 1 base from V and 2 bases from J; the gene matches leave 4 bases unexplained. Library construction relied on the immunoSEQ multiplex PCR assay. Alongside multiparametric flow cytometry, deep sequencing of rearranged TCR beta loci was used to profile the T cell repertoires. This is the immuneACCESS table as TCRdb keeps it, with only in-frame sequences that have V and J called. A part of the clones is gone; compared with another copy, unresolved V genes explain less than half, and the rest is unexplained. This sample has tens of thousands of clones in its table, and around 90% of those were observed once. About 3% of the sample is in the top ten clones.

This specimen belongs to a study of lymphopenia after photon versus proton radiotherapy (dated by TCRdb to between 2017 and 2020). Regarding the research as a whole: Photon and proton radiation therapy were compared by the study for their immunological effects in patients with gastrointestinal tumors who developed high-grade lymphopenia. The cohort comprised 20 to 25 patients with gastrointestinal tumors who received either photon or proton therapy and then developed lymphopenia. The goal of the study was to characterize the differences between the two radiation modalities in how they affect the immune system.

Overall study results and their limits: The survival association was examined only in patients who died, and the authors described better survival with proton therapy as a possibility, not as a demonstrated result. Across the cohort, an inverse correlation was found between a larger post-nadir drop in TCR diversity and overall survival time among patients who died. After the lymphocyte count nadir, photon-treated repertoires showed oligoclonal expansion, especially of CD8+ Temra cells, which drove the drop in diversity. Relative stability during treatment was observed in proton-treated patients, whereas loss of naive T cells and TCR diversity and gain of effector/memory populations were observed in photon-treated patients.

This sequence was found in a woman in her seventies with pancreatic cancer. The receptor chain draws on TRBV7-9 and TRBJ1-5; 11 bases in the middle match TRBD1. The specimen was peripheral blood, collected from a patient treated with photon-based radiotherapy. At the DNA level, the sequence is TGTGCCAGCAGCTTAGGTCGGGGACAGGGGGGCAATCAGCCCCAGCATTTT. Its protein is CASSLGRGQGGNQPQHF.